A selection of T cell receptor beta chains follows, all from one sample in a study of blood T cells in healthy people across ages. From the 5' RACE reads, TCRdb called clonotypes with MiXCR, one entry per CDR3 protein. The data contain over a million distinct CDR3 sequences, under 55% of them singletons. Sequencing used blood. Receptors originate from a woman between 55 and 75 years old in good health. Both conserved end residues are part of each CDR3. The order of the fields is CDR3 length, V gene, J gene, CDR3 protein.

length: 17; V: TRBV27; J: TRBJ2-3; CDR3: CASSLFPSGPDTDTQYF
length: 14; V: TRBV5-6; J: TRBJ1-2; CDR3: CASSGWGTNYGYTF
length: 14; V: TRBV5-1; J: TRBJ1-2; CDR3: CASSSEGAVDGYTF
length: 14; V: TRBV18; J: TRBJ1-2; CDR3: CASSRSGQNYGYTF
length: 13; V: TRBV24-1; J: TRBJ2-1; CDR3: CATSDLQEGEQFF
length: 14; V: TRBV2; J: TRBJ2-7; CDR3: CANLGDSPGVEQYF
length: 19; V: TRBV12-3/TRBV12-4; J: TRBJ2-1; CDR3: CASSLAGGTFSFQGGEQFF
length: 15; V: TRBV12-3/TRBV12-4; J: TRBJ2-3; CDR3: CASSLIASGTDTQYF
length: 16; V: TRBV2; J: TRBJ1-4; CDR3: CASRGTGSAPTGKLFF
length: 17; V: TRBV4-1; J: TRBJ2-7; CDR3: CASSHRTPSSGAYEQYF
length: 16; V: TRBV13; J: TRBJ2-1; CDR3: CASSSGLPSTYNEQFF
length: 19; V: TRBV27; J: TRBJ2-1; CDR3: CASSPKVYTTSGSYNEQFF
length: 13; V: TRBV11-2; J: TRBJ2-1; CDR3: CASSLGLSGKQFF
length: 17; V: TRBV12-5; J: TRBJ2-5; CDR3: CASGLVRAVHRSNEQYF
length: 11; V: TRBV29-1; J: TRBJ2-4; CDR3: CSVGDRGFQYF
length: 17; V: TRBV29-1; J: TRBJ2-1; CDR3: CSVEETSGAYSYNEQFF
length: 21; V: TRBV4-2; J: TRBJ2-3; CDR3: CASSQAPRGSGRALSADTQYF
length: 16; V: TRBV12-3/TRBV12-4; J: TRBJ2-3; CDR3: CASSLRTVTTSDTQYF
length: 15; V: TRBV7-9; J: TRBJ2-7; CDR3: CATSAEGSGPYEQYF
length: 15; V: TRBV12-3/TRBV12-4; J: TRBJ1-2; CDR3: CASKLQGTGVPGYTF
length: 15; V: TRBV12-3/TRBV12-4; J: TRBJ2-3; CDR3: CASSSDSHLTDTQYF
length: 17; V: TRBV2; J: TRBJ2-1; CDR3: CASGGPRLSFHYNEQFF
length: 14; V: TRBV7-8; J: TRBJ2-7; CDR3: CASSLTRSSYEQYF
length: 14; V: TRBV20-1; J: TRBJ2-3; CDR3: CSARDTLAGYTQYF
length: 14; V: TRBV20-1; J: TRBJ1-1; CDR3: CSARDQGSYTEAFF
length: 15; V: TRBV14; J: .; CDR3: CASSQGITPRKTQYF
length: 14; V: TRBV6-6; J: TRBJ1-5; CDR3: CASSTRGVGQPQHF
length: 13; V: TRBV14; J: TRBJ1-1; CDR3: CASSQDLEGEAFF
length: 11; V: TRBV25-1; J: TRBJ2-5; CDR3: CAATAVETQYF
length: 12; V: TRBV28; J: TRBJ2-2; CDR3: CASNLGAGELFF
length: 15; V: TRBV27; J: TRBJ1-2; CDR3: CASSFRWTGLDGYTF
length: 16; V: TRBV11-2; J: TRBJ2-3; CDR3: CASSLSSGDRTDTQYF
length: 15; V: TRBV20-1; J: TRBJ2-5; CDR3: CSAQGLAGGQETQYF
length: 12; V: TRBV10-3; J: TRBJ1-1; CDR3: CAIRDGVEEAFF
length: 14; V: TRBV12-3/TRBV12-4; J: TRBJ2-5; CDR3: CASSYRDYQETQYF
length: 15; V: TRBV6-1; J: TRBJ2-7; CDR3: CASKINGTVAGEQYF
length: 15; V: TRBV9; J: TRBJ2-1; CDR3: CASSVGGDPYNEQFF
length: 15; V: TRBV27; J: TRBJ1-2; CDR3: CASSFWSGLDYGYTF
length: 12; V: TRBV6-5; J: TRBJ2-5; CDR3: CASKTGSETQYF
length: 13; V: TRBV29-1; J: TRBJ2-7; CDR3: CSVSTGRSYEQYF
length: 15; V: TRBV14; J: TRBJ1-2; CDR3: CASSRETGRSYGYTF
length: 14; V: TRBV4-2; J: TRBJ2-7; CDR3: CASSQDERGYEQYF
length: 15; V: TRBV3-1; J: TRBJ2-1; CDR3: CASSHLAGLYNEQFF
length: 11; V: TRBV20-1; J: TRBJ1-4; CDR3: CSAGDGEKLFF
length: 17; V: TRBV7-9; J: TRBJ2-1; CDR3: CASSPSTSGDFYNEQFF
length: 15; V: TRBV12-3/TRBV12-4; J: TRBJ1-6; CDR3: CASSPGQAYNSPLHF
length: 12; V: TRBV27; J: TRBJ2-1; CDR3: CASSPSTSGQFF
length: 10; V: TRBV20-1; J: TRBJ2-1; CDR3: CSADYNEQFF
length: 16; V: TRBV5-1; J: TRBJ1-6; CDR3: CASSLEGAGTNSPLHF
length: 19; V: TRBV6-1; J: TRBJ2-3; CDR3: CASVWAGGQGATSTDTQYF
length: 14; V: TRBV7-8; J: TRBJ2-1; CDR3: CASSVREAANEQFF
length: 16; V: TRBV27; J: TRBJ2-3; CDR3: CASSSSLALGTDTRYF